The source of this T cell receptor beta chain is a study of T cell repertoires in cytomegalovirus infection. Via MiXCR, TCRdb re-called the reads, giving one row per CDR3 protein. In the table there are more than 350,000 distinct CDR3 sequences, roughly 31% of which are singletons. V was trimmed by 0 bases and J by 4 bases, leaving 6 bases between them. The CDR3 runs 13 residues. Germline V gene lookup returns CDR1 SGHTA and CDR2 FQGNSA. This clonotype was seen many times. The J gene is TRBJ1-2, the V gene TRBV7-2; unclear D gene. The source material was PBMCs. The TCR sequence derives from a human donor in good health (CMV status not recorded). Some clones in this sample may be carry-over from other donors' samples. For the CDR3, the DNA is TGTGCCAGCAGCTTAGCTCAGAGCTATGGCTACACCTTC. Its protein product is CASSLAQSYGYTF.